The 22 T cell receptor beta chains in this list originate from one sample, sequenced in a study of blood T cell repertoires in COVID-19. Clones were read by immunoSEQ multiplex PCR, and TCRdb kept only the in-frame ones, dropping some. The sample carries approximately 220,000 clones, around 86% recorded once. The sample comprised PBMCs or T cells enriched from blood (not recorded which). The receptors here all came from a middle-aged woman with acute COVID-19.

CDR3 amino acids: CASSLKGQGANQPQHF. DNA of the CDR3: TGTGCCAGCAGTTTAAAAGGACAGGGGGCAAATCAGCCCCAGCATTTT. The rearrangement uses TRBV28 and TRBJ1-5; TRBD1 matches 11 bases. There are 16 residues in the CDR3. V trimming: 2 bases; J trimming: 4 bases; junction bases outside the gene matches: 4. The germline gives CDR1 MDHEN, CDR2 SYDVKM.

V is TRBV18 and J is TRBJ1-1; D ambiguous. V gave up 4 bases and J gave up 1 base, with 13 bases separating them. The CDR3 sequence is 15 residues long. Germline lookup yields CDR1 KGHSH and CDR2 LQKENI. The CDR3 bases are TGTGCCAGCTCACTGAGAGGGTTGGGGAACACTGAAGCTTTCTTT. This sequence encodes CASSLRGLGNTEAFF.

The chain employs TRBV11-2 and TRBJ2-7; 13 nucleotides line up with TRBD2. With V trimmed by 4 bases and J by 3 bases, 12 bases remained unmatched. Germline V gene lookup returns CDR1 SGHAT and CDR2 FQNNGV. This CDR3 contains 18 residues. For the CDR3, the DNA is TGTGCCAGCAGCTCCTACACGGGACTAGCGGGGAACCGCTACGAGCAGTACTTC. It yields the protein CASSSYTGLAGNRYEQYF. The full variable domain, its missing parts supplied by reference TRBV11-2 and TRBJ2-7, is EAGVAQSPRYKIIEKRQSVAFWCNPISGHATLYWYQQILGQGPKLLIQFQNNGVVDDSQLPKDRFSAERLKGVDSTLKIQPAKLEDSAVYLCASSSYTGLAGNRYEQYFGPGTRLTVT.

This chain links TRBV19 with TRBJ2-7; D may be TRBD1 (6 bases). V was cut by 2 bases and J by 2 bases, with 10 bases left in between. Germline-derived CDR1 and CDR2 are LNHDA and SQIVND (reference sequence). The CDR3 is 14 amino acids. CDR3 region: CASSISQGTYEQYF. CDR3 in DNA: TGTGCCAGTAGTATAAGCCAGGGGACCTACGAGCAGTACTTC.

CDR3: CASEWASGPQETQYF. Written as DNA, the CDR3 is TGTGCCAGCGAATGGGCTAGCGGCCCCCAAGAGACCCAGTACTTC. The chain links TRBV21-1 to TRBJ2-5; the DNA was not used to check the table's D call, TRBD2. TRBV21-1 is recorded as a pseudogene. CDR3 size: 15 residues.

The V and J genes are TRBV11-2 and TRBJ2-1; 10 bases agree with TRBD1. The J segment lost 8 bases and the V segment lost 5 bases, leaving 9 bases of the junction unmatched. The V gene's germline CDR1 is SGHAT and CDR2 FQNNGV. This CDR3 spans 15 amino acids. CDR3 sequence reads: CASSRDGTGDHEQFF. The CDR3 DNA reads as TGTGCCAGCAGCCGCGACGGGACAGGGGACCATGAGCAGTTCTTC.

This clone was recorded once. V and J are TRBV24-1 and TRBJ1-5; D not certain. The CDR3 spans 14 residues. Germline assignment: CDR1 KGHDR and CDR2 SFDVKD. V was pared by 4 bases and J by 4 bases, with 10 bases between. Written as DNA, the CDR3 is TGTGCCACCAGTGACCCGGGTGAGAATCAGCCCCAGCATTTT. Amino acid sequence: CATSDPGENQPQHF.

This chain connects TRBV4-1 to TRBJ2-2; the match to TRBD2 covers 13 bases. Trimming at V came to 0 bases and at J to 5 bases, leaving 9 bases not matched to a gene. The CDR3 covers 19 residues. Germline lookup yields CDR1 MGHRA and CDR2 YSYEKL. The CDR3 DNA reads as TGCGCCAGCAGCCAAGATCGGGGACTAGCGGGAAAAGGGACCGGGGAGCTGTTTTTT. It yields the protein CASSQDRGLAGKGTGELFF.

The rearrangement links TRBV18 to TRBJ2-7; TRBD2 matches 8 bases. CDR3 length: 13 amino acids. Germline V CDR1 and CDR2: KGHSH, LQKENI. V was pared by 5 bases and J by 2 bases, with 2 bases of the junction left unmatched. The CDR3 DNA reads TGTGCCAGCTCAACTAGCGGAACCTACGAGCAGTACTTC. The encoded protein is CASSTSGTYEQYF.

The rearrangement uses TRBV2 and TRBJ1-5, with D maybe TRBD1 (6 bases). The CDR3 loop spans 15 amino acids. Looked up from germline, CDR1 is SNHLY and CDR2 is FYNNEI. Trimming shortened V by 5 bases and J by 0 bases, and 11 bases separated the two germline ends. The DNA for the CDR3 is TGTGCCAGCAGTCAGACAGGAAATAGCAATCAGCCCCAGCATTTT. It codes for CASSQTGNSNQPQHF.

The V call is TRBV27, the J call TRBJ1-1; D is possibly TRBD1 (5 bases). Germline CDR1 MNHEY, CDR2 SMNVEV (reference sequence). Between the trimmed V and J ends, which lost 3 bases and 1 base, there was a span of 6 bases. The CDR3 covers 13 residues. CDR3 sequence: CASSFQGNTEAFF. The CDR3 region has the DNA TGTGCCAGCAGTTTCCAGGGGAACACTGAAGCTTTCTTT.

Written as DNA, the CDR3 is TGTGCCAGCAGTTCAGGCGGGAGCTACATTCAGTACTTC. Protein sequence: CASSSGGSYIQYF. The gene calls are TRBV12-3 or TRBV12-4 and TRBJ2-4; 7 positions match TRBD2. After removal of 4 bases from V and 8 bases from J, the junction contained 5 bases not matched to a gene. The CDR3 has 13 amino acids.

The V gene is TRBV6-5, the J gene TRBJ2-7; weak D call: TRBD2 (6 bases). Germline V gene sequence: CDR1 MNHEY, CDR2 SVGAGI. This CDR3 region has 14 residues. The V gene lost 0 bases and the J gene lost 3 bases, with 9 bases spanning the gap. CDR3 sequence reads: CASSYSTGVYEQYF. The DNA of the CDR3 is TGTGCCAGCAGTTACTCTACGGGGGTCTACGAGCAGTACTTC.

The rearrangement joins TRBV5-1 to TRBJ1-1, with 8 nucleotides matching TRBD1. The CDR3 contains 13 residues. Germline V gene data show CDR1 as SGHRS and CDR2 as YFSETQ. J lost 2 bases, V lost 5 bases, and 2 bases had no gene match. The CDR3 DNA reads as TGCGCCAGCAGTCAGGGGGCCAACACTGAAGCTTTCTTT. It specifies CASSQGANTEAFF. The full variable domain, completed using reference TRBV5-1 and TRBJ1-1, is KAGVTQTPRYLIKTRGQQVTLSCSPISGHRSVSWYQQTPGQGLQFLFEYFSETQRNKGNFPGRFSGRQFSNSRSEMNVSTLELGDSALYLCASSQGANTEAFFGQGTRLTVV.

The V call is TRBV19, the J call TRBJ1-1; possibly TRBD1 for D (6 bases). Trimming took 5 bases from V and 1 from J, leaving 11 bases between them. CDR1 is LNHDA, CDR2 SQIVND, per germline (reference sequence). The CDR3 runs 14 residues. CDR3 protein: CASSPGQKNTEAFF. CDR3 nucleotide sequence: TGTGCCAGTAGTCCCGGACAGAAGAACACTGAAGCTTTCTTT.

The V call is TRBV2, the J call TRBJ2-1, with 13 nucleotides matching TRBD2. Germline V gene lookup returns CDR1 SNHLY and CDR2 FYNNEI. V shed 8 bases, J shed 8 bases, and the junction held 6 bases outside the gene matches. The CDR3 is 14 amino acids. This chain's CDR3 is CASLRTSGSHEQFF. The CDR3 DNA reads TGTGCCAGCCTGAGGACTAGCGGGAGCCATGAGCAGTTCTTC.

The chain links TRBV28 to TRBJ2-1; a weak D match, TRBD1 (6 bases). This CDR3 has 15 amino acids. The ends were cut back, 7 bases at V and 4 bases at J, with 17 bases in the middle. Germline CDR1 and CDR2: MDHEN and SYDVKM. CDR3 amino acids: CASNPTGVIYNEQFF. The CDR3 DNA reads as TGTGCCAGCAATCCGACAGGAGTTATTTACAATGAGCAGTTCTTC.

The chain combines TRBV19 with TRBJ2-7; TRBD1 agrees at 10 bases. V was clipped by 4 bases and J by 4 bases; unmatched bases: 4. The CDR3 consists of 14 residues. CDR1 is LNHDA, CDR2 SQIVND, per germline (reference sequence). As DNA, the CDR3 is TGTGCCAGTAGTACGACAGGGGGCGCGTACGAGCAGTACTTC. This codes for CASSTTGGAYEQYF.

The CDR3 coding sequence is TGTGCCAGCAGTTTATTAGGCGAGGGCACCGGGGAGCTGTTTTTT. Translation: CASSLLGEGTGELFF. The chain uses TRBV27 and TRBJ2-2; tentative D call: TRBD2 (5 bases). This CDR3 contains 15 residues. Germline V gene data show CDR1 as MNHEY and CDR2 as SMNVEV (reference sequence). Deletions cut 1 base from V and 4 bases from J, with 10 bases between.

The V and J genes are TRBV27 and TRBJ2-5; 15 bases are a match to TRBD2. Germline lookup yields CDR1 MNHEY and CDR2 SMNVEV (reference sequence). The J segment lost 6 bases and the V segment lost 4 bases, leaving 9 bases of the junction unmatched. The CDR3 has 17 amino acids. Here the CDR3 DNA reads TGTGCCAGCAGTTCCGTCGGACTAGCGGGAGGGCCCAAGACCCAGTACTTC. It specifies CASSSVGLAGGPKTQYF.

The table lists this clone with a few counts. This rearrangement joins TRBV12-3 or TRBV12-4 to TRBJ1-1; D not certain. V was trimmed by 5 bases and J by 7 bases, leaving 11 bases between them. This CDR3 has 12 amino acids. In DNA form, the CDR3 reads TGTGCCAGCAGTCCTCAATCGGGTGAAGCTTTCTTT. Translation gives CASSPQSGEAFF.

The chain carries TRBV11-2 and TRBJ2-5, with 9 bases lining up with TRBD1. The CDR3 has 14 amino acids. Germline V lookup: CDR1 SGHAT, CDR2 FQNNGV. The ends lost 4 bases at V and 5 bases at J; junction bases unmatched: 5. The CDR3 reads CASSSGQGYETQYF. CDR3 coding DNA: TGTGCCAGCAGCTCAGGACAGGGGTACGAGACCCAGTACTTC.